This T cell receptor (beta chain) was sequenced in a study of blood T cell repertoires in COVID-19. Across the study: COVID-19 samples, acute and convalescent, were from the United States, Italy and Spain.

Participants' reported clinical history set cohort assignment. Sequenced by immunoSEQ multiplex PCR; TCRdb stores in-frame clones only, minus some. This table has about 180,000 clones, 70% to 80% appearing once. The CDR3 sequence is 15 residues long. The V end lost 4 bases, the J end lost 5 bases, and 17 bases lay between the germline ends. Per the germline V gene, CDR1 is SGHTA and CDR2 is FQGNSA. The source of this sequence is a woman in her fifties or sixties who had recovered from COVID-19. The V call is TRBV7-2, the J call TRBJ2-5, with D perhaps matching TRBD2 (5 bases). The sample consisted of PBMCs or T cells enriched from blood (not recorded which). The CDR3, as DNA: TGTGCCAGCAGCTCGGACTGGAAACCCCGTGAGACCCAGTACTTC. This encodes CASSSDWKPRETQYF.